Listed below are T cell receptor beta chains from one sample, sequenced in a study of shared clonotypes between healthy human individuals. This table comes from immunoSEQ multiplex PCR, and its TCRdb copy is limited to in-frame clones, with some not included. The sample records under 1 million clones, approximately 92% being singletons. The sample consisted of naive CD8+ T cells sorted from blood. Receptors were obtained from a young man in good health. CDR3s include the opening cysteine and the closing phenylalanine or tryptophan. The D gene is left open where the match is weak. Rows may omit the clone size; those that give it use once, few, many or a size class.

NA,13,NA,TRBJ2-7,TRBV4-1,TGCGCCAGCAGCCCGACAGACTCCTACGAGCAGTACTTC,CASSPTDSYEQYF
TRBD2,14,NA,TRBJ2-1,TRBV27,TGTGCCAGCAGTTTACTAGCGGGGTTCAATGAGCAGTTCTTC,CASSLLAGFNEQFF
NA,9,NA,TRBJ2-3,TRBV5-6,TGTGCCAGCAAAAATACGCAGTATTTT,CASKNTQYF
NA,12,once,TRBJ2-7,TRBV7-8,TGTGCCAGCAGTCTGGACATTTCCGAGCAGTACTTC,CASSLDISEQYF
NA,15,NA,TRBJ2-7,TRBV4-1,TGCGCCAGCAGCACCGACCGGGACCATACCTACGAGCAGTACTTC,CASSTDRDHTYEQYF
TRBD2,15,NA,TRBJ2-7,TRBV5-5,TGTGCCAGCAGCTTGACGACTAGCGGGAGGGCCCATTTAAGCTTC,CASSLTTSGRAHLSF
TRBD2,15,NA,TRBJ2-3,TRBV7-2,TGTGCCAGCAGCTTCAGCGGGACTGCCCGAGGTACGCAGTATTTT,CASSFSGTARGTQYF
NA,14,once,TRBJ2-7,TRBV7-9,TGTGCCAGCAGCTCCCGGGACGGAATCTACGAGCAGTACTTC,CASSSRDGIYEQYF
TRBD1,14,once,TRBJ2-7,TRBV13,TGTGCCAGCAGCTCGCAGACAGGGGGAGGCGAGCAGTACTTC,CASSSQTGGGEQYF
NA,13,NA,TRBJ1-1,TRBV19,TGTGCCAGCCAGATAGGGGGGAACACTGAAGCTTTCTTT,CASQIGGNTEAFF
NA,16,few,TRBJ2-2,TRBV4-1,TGCGCCAGCAGCCACAAATTGGACAGACTCACCGGGGAGCTGTTTTTT,CASSHKLDRLTGELFF
TRBD2,16,NA,TRBJ2-1,TRBV10-3,TGTGCCATCAGTCCCTCAAGCGGGAGAAAATACAATGAGCAGTTCTTC,CAISPSSGRKYNEQFF
TRBD1,16,NA,TRBJ2-1,TRBV7-6,TGTGCCAGCAGCGCGACCGGGACAGGGGGTAGCAATGAGCAGTTCTTC,CASSATGTGGSNEQFF
NA,14,NA,TRBJ1-5,TRBV7-8,TGTGCCAGCAGCTTAGAGTCTAGCAATCAGCCCCAGCATTTT,CASSLESSNQPQHF
TRBD2,15,NA,TRBJ2-1,TRBV19,TGTGCCAGTAGAAAACTAGCGGAGAAATACAATGAGCAGTTCTTC,CASRKLAEKYNEQFF
NA,16,NA,TRBJ2-1,TRBV7-9,TGTGCCAGCAGCCCTTTACTAGGGGACTCCTACAATGAGCAGTTCTTC,CASSPLLGDSYNEQFF